These 17 T cell receptor beta chains came from one sample sequenced in a study of T cell responses to AZD1222 COVID-19 vaccine (dated by TCRdb to the early 2020s). The library came from the immunoSEQ multiplex PCR assay. TCRdb provides this immuneACCESS table in a form limited to in-frame rearrangements. Some clones are lacking; in checked studies, under half of them reflect an unresolved V gene, and why the rest are absent is not known. For this sample there are tens of thousands of clones; roughly nine tenths appear just once. The top ten hold under 3.5% of the sample. Read against the paper, the sample's time point label means: about 28 days (+/-7) after the second vaccine dose. Sequenced material: peripheral blood, taken 28 days after the second AZD1222 dose. The receptors stem from an adult who received the AZD1222 COVID-19 vaccine.

The rearrangement uses TRBV13 and TRBJ2-1, with 11 bases fitting TRBD1. This CDR3 has 16 residues. After removal of 2 bases from V and 7 bases from J, the junction contained 7 bases not matched to a gene. Germline loops: CDR1 PRHDT, CDR2 FYEKMQ (reference sequence). The CDR3 sequence is CASSLTGQGAGNEQFF. Here the CDR3 DNA reads TGTGCCAGCAGCTTAACCGGACAGGGGGCTGGGAATGAGCAGTTCTTC.

The V gene is TRBV19, the J gene TRBJ2-7; D call uncertain. With 6 bases removed from V and 2 bases from J, the gap between germline ends came to 11 bases. Germline V gene lookup returns CDR1 LNHDA and CDR2 SQIVND (reference sequence). The CDR3 has 13 residues. CDR3 bases: TGTGCCAGTAGCGTCTCGGACGCCTACGAGCAGTACTTC. Encoded protein: CASSVSDAYEQYF.

The chain uses TRBV5-8 and TRBJ2-5; 12 bases fit TRBD2. This CDR3 has 17 amino acids. V dropped 4 bases and J dropped 1; count of bases not matched to a gene: 8. Germline CDR1 is SGHTS and CDR2 is YDEGEE. In DNA form, the CDR3 reads TGTGCCAGCAGCCCGGGAGCTAGCGGGGGGGGCCAAGAGACCCAGTACTTC. Translating it yields CASSPGASGGGQETQYF.

This clone was counted only a few times. The chain joins TRBV2 to TRBJ2-7; unclear D gene. Trimming pared 6 bases from V and 0 bases from J, leaving 12 bases between. Germline V lookup: CDR1 SNHLY, CDR2 FYNNEI. The CDR3 contains 14 residues. Written as DNA, the CDR3 is TGTGCCAGCAGGATGGACCGCCACTCCTACGAGCAGTACTTC. Translating it yields CASRMDRHSYEQYF.

This chain uses TRBV6-2 or TRBV6-3 with TRBJ1-2; no definite D call. This CDR3 spans 11 amino acids. Per the germline V gene, CDR1 is MNHEY and CDR2 is SVGEGT. Trimming left V 5 bases short and J 8 bases short, with 9 bases between. DNA of the CDR3: TGTGCCAGCAGTACTACGTGGGGCTACACCTTC. Translation gives CASSTTWGYTF.

This chain joins TRBV6-1 and TRBJ2-3, with 9 bases that match TRBD1. With V trimmed by 4 bases and J by 4 bases, 9 bases remained unmatched. CDR3 length: 16 residues. Per the germline V gene, CDR1 is MNHNS and CDR2 is SASEGT. CDR3 amino acids: CASSGLGTGWADTQYF. CDR3 DNA sequence: TGTGCCAGCAGTGGTCTTGGGACAGGGTGGGCAGATACGCAGTATTTT.

The chain recombines TRBV25-1 with TRBJ2-7, with a tentative D call TRBD1 (5 bases). The V end was cut by 5 bases, the J end by 3 bases, with 11 bases between. This CDR3 spans 13 amino acids. The germline gives CDR1 MGHDK, CDR2 SYGVNS. The CDR3 region has the DNA TGTGCCAGCAGTACCCCGACAGTCTACGAGCAGTACTTC. It translates to CASSTPTVYEQYF.

The chain uses TRBV6-1 and TRBJ2-7; D unresolved. In germline, CDR1 is MNHNS, CDR2 SASEGT. V was cut by 1 base and J by 2 bases, with 12 bases left in between. The CDR3 has 15 residues. The CDR3: CASSEGPTQTYEQYF. In DNA form, the CDR3 reads TGTGCCAGCAGTGAAGGACCGACCCAGACCTACGAGCAGTACTTC.

This clone was recorded once. The gene calls are TRBV19 and TRBJ1-2, with D unresolved. The CDR3 has 14 residues. Trimming removed 8 bases at V and 3 bases at J, with 16 bases between. CDR1 and CDR2 (germline): LNHDA, SQIVND (reference sequence). The CDR3 DNA sequence: TGTGCCAGTTGCCGGACGGAGAAGGACTATGGCTACACCTTC. Amino acid sequence: CASCRTEKDYGYTF.

The chain uses TRBV4-1 and TRBJ2-3, with D maybe TRBD2 (7 bases). Trimming stripped 1 base from V and 4 bases from J, with 12 bases between. This CDR3 has 15 residues. Looked up from germline, CDR1 is MGHRA and CDR2 is YSYEKL. The CDR3 loop reads CASSQVGGAPDTQYF. CDR3 bases: TGCGCCAGCAGCCAAGTTGGGGGGGCTCCAGATACGCAGTATTTT.

The chain is built from TRBV5-4 and TRBJ2-1; possibly TRBD1 or TRBD2 for D (6 bases each). V was trimmed by 3 bases and J by 6 bases, leaving 19 bases between them. The CDR3 spans 16 residues. Germline values: CDR1 SGHNT, CDR2 YYREEE (reference sequence). The CDR3 DNA follows: TGTGCCAGCAGCTACGGAGGGGGGACCCTGGGCAATGAGCAGTTCTTC. Its translation: CASSYGGGTLGNEQFF.

The chain links TRBV7-2 to TRBJ2-2; maybe TRBD2 (5 bases). In germline, CDR1 is SGHTA, CDR2 FQGNSA. Trimming pared 2 bases from V and 4 bases from J, leaving 14 bases between. This CDR3 is 16 amino acids long. CDR3: CASSLLISAITGELFF. In DNA form, the CDR3 reads TGTGCCAGCAGCTTATTGATTAGCGCGATCACCGGGGAGCTGTTTTTT.

V is TRBV18 and J is TRBJ1-4, with 8 bases identical to TRBD1. Germline loops: CDR1 KGHSH, CDR2 LQKENI. Trimming at V came to 4 bases and at J to 0 bases, leaving 10 bases not matched to a gene. This CDR3 contains 18 residues. CDR3 in amino acids: CASSHRTGRGATNEKLFF. CDR3 bases: TGTGCCAGCTCACACCGGACAGGGCGGGGAGCAACTAATGAAAAACTGTTTTTT.

The rearrangement links TRBV5-1 to TRBJ1-5; D not resolved. Germline V CDR1 and CDR2: SGHRS, YFSETQ. There are 14 residues in the CDR3. Trimming took 0 bases from V and 4 from J, leaving 8 bases between them. CDR3 in amino acids: CASSLDAGNQPQHF. The CDR3 DNA reads TGCGCCAGCAGCTTGGACGCGGGAAATCAGCCCCAGCATTTT.

This clone has a handful of counts. The chain uses TRBV7-2 and TRBJ1-5, with D hard to call. This CDR3 has 12 amino acids. V dropped 1 base and J dropped 6 bases, with 4 bases sitting between them. The germline gives CDR1 SGHTA, CDR2 FQGNSA. The CDR3 reads CASSLGGQPQHF. The CDR3 bases are TGTGCCAGCAGCTTAGGAGGTCAGCCCCAGCATTTT.

The V and J genes are TRBV7-3 and TRBJ2-3; weak D call: TRBD1 (6 bases). The CDR3 has 16 residues. Trimming removed 4 bases at V and 0 bases at J, with 14 bases between. Germline loops: CDR1 SGHTA, CDR2 FQGTGA. CDR3 in DNA: TGTGCCAGCAGCTCGTCCCCGGACAGTAGCACAGATACGCAGTATTTT. As protein: CASSSSPDSSTDTQYF. Full variable domain (rest looked up from reference TRBV7-3 and TRBJ2-3): GAGVSQTPSNKVTEKGKYVELRCDPISGHTALYWYRQSLGQGPEFLIYFQGTGAADDSGLPNDRFFAVRPEGSVSTLKIQRTERGDSAVYLCASSSSPDSSTDTQYFGPGTRLTVL.

This rearrangement joins TRBV4-1 to TRBJ1-1; D unresolved. CDR3 size: 13 residues. The V end lost 1 base, the J end lost 1 base, and 4 bases lay between the germline ends. CDR1 and CDR2 from the germline V gene are MGHRA and YSYEKL. CDR3 sequence (DNA): TGCGCCAGCAGCCAAGTGTGGAACACTGAAGCTTTCTTT. The encoded protein is CASSQVWNTEAFF.